These T cell receptor beta chains were read from a single sample in a study of cytomegalovirus exposure and HLA in healthy donors. Profiled with immunoSEQ multiplex PCR; TCRdb holds only in-frame clones, not every one. Of over 200,000 clones listed, around 88% were seen once; the top ten hold roughly 1%. Material: PBMCs. Source of these receptors: a woman aged 18-29 years in good health and CMV-seronegative. The CDR3 runs from the conserved cysteine through the conserved F or W. Each record gives: CDR3 length, V gene, D gene, clone size, J gene, CDR3 DNA, CDR3 protein. A D gene is named only where the DNA matches it firmly. Size is stated for part of the rows, as once, few or many counts, or as a class when the clone is expanded.

len: 15; v_gene: TRBV30; d_gene: -; abundance: -; j_gene: TRBJ2-1; CDR3nt: TGTGCCTGGAGTGTAAAAACTAATACTAAGCATGAGCAGTTCTTC; CDR3aa: CAWSVKTNTKHEQFF
len: 15; v_gene: TRBV13; d_gene: TRBD2; abundance: -; j_gene: TRBJ2-7; CDR3nt: TGTGCCAGCAGCTTAAGTGGGAGGGCCCCCTACGAGCAGTACTTC; CDR3aa: CASSLSGRAPYEQYF
len: 12; v_gene: TRBV2; d_gene: TRBD1; abundance: once; j_gene: TRBJ2-7; CDR3nt: TGTGCCACACACAGGGGTTCCTACGAGCAGTACTTC; CDR3aa: CATHRGSYEQYF
len: 15; v_gene: TRBV19; d_gene: TRBD2; abundance: -; j_gene: TRBJ2-7; CDR3nt: TGTGCCAGTAGTATTACTAGCGGGACCCCCTACGAGCAGTACTTC; CDR3aa: CASSITSGTPYEQYF
len: 12; v_gene: TRBV13; d_gene: -; abundance: -; j_gene: TRBJ2-7; CDR3nt: TGTGCCAGCAGCTTAGTCCAGGGCGAGCAGTACTTC; CDR3aa: CASSLVQGEQYF
len: 13; v_gene: TRBV10-2; d_gene: TRBD1; abundance: -; j_gene: TRBJ1-5; CDR3nt: TGCGCCAGCAGCCCTGACAGGGGTCAGCCCCAGCATTTT; CDR3aa: CASSPDRGQPQHF
len: 17; v_gene: TRBV27; d_gene: TRBD2; abundance: -; j_gene: TRBJ2-1; CDR3nt: TGTGCCAGCAGTTTATGGTCGGGCGGGGGGTCCTACAATGAGCAGTTCTTC; CDR3aa: CASSLWSGGGSYNEQFF
len: 17; v_gene: TRBV23-1; d_gene: TRBD1; abundance: -; j_gene: TRBJ2-7; CDR3nt: TGCGCCGGGTTTTTAGGACAGGCCTTAATCGCTTCCTACGAGCAGTACTTC; CDR3aa: CAGFLGQALIASYEQYF
len: 14; v_gene: TRBV5-5; d_gene: -; abundance: -; j_gene: TRBJ1-1; CDR3nt: TGTGCCAGCAGCTTGGGGACAGTTAACACTGAAGCTTTCTTT; CDR3aa: CASSLGTVNTEAFF
len: 17; v_gene: TRBV4-1; d_gene: TRBD2; abundance: -; j_gene: TRBJ2-1; CDR3nt: TGCGCCAGCAGCCCAACAATTCCCGGGACTAGCGGGATTTTACCGTTCTTC; CDR3aa: CASSPTIPGTSGILPFF
len: 12; v_gene: TRBV6-5; d_gene: -; abundance: -; j_gene: TRBJ1-4; CDR3nt: TGTGCCAGCAGCCAAAATAATGAAAAACTGTTTTTT; CDR3aa: CASSQNNEKLFF
len: 15; v_gene: TRBV9; d_gene: TRBD1; abundance: once; j_gene: TRBJ1-2; CDR3nt: TGTGCCAGCAGCGCCCCTGACAGGGGGCAGGATGGCTACACCTTC; CDR3aa: CASSAPDRGQDGYTF
len: 15; v_gene: TRBV5-6; d_gene: -; abundance: -; j_gene: TRBJ2-2; CDR3nt: TGTGCCAGCAGCTTGGATCCTAGGCCCACCGGGGAGCTGTTTTTT; CDR3aa: CASSLDPRPTGELFF
len: 11; v_gene: TRBV6-6; d_gene: -; abundance: -; j_gene: TRBJ2-7; CDR3nt: TGTGCCAGCAGTTCAACCTACGAGCAGTACTTC; CDR3aa: CASSSTYEQYF
len: 13; v_gene: TRBV9; d_gene: -; abundance: -; j_gene: TRBJ1-5; CDR3nt: TGTGCCAGCAGCGCGGGGGGGAATCAGCCCCAGCATTTT; CDR3aa: CASSAGGNQPQHF
len: 14; v_gene: TRBV11-2; d_gene: -; abundance: -; j_gene: TRBJ2-2; CDR3nt: TGTGCCAGCAGCCTCAGGGTCGCAACCGGGGAGCTGTTTTTT; CDR3aa: CASSLRVATGELFF
len: 15; v_gene: TRBV4-1; d_gene: -; abundance: -; j_gene: TRBJ1-3; CDR3nt: TGCGCCAGCAGCCAACGACCACAGCCTGGAAACACCATATATTTT; CDR3aa: CASSQRPQPGNTIYF
len: 14; v_gene: TRBV9; d_gene: -; abundance: -; j_gene: TRBJ1-2; CDR3nt: TGTGCCAGCAGAGGGGGGGTTAAGAAGAATGGCTACACCTTC; CDR3aa: CASRGGVKKNGYTF
len: 14; v_gene: TRBV5-1; d_gene: TRBD1; abundance: -; j_gene: TRBJ2-7; CDR3nt: TGCGCCAGCAGCGGGACAGGCAGCTCCTACGAGCAGTACTTC; CDR3aa: CASSGTGSSYEQYF
len: 16; v_gene: TRBV5-6; d_gene: TRBD1; abundance: -; j_gene: TRBJ1-1; CDR3nt: TGTGCCAGCAGCCAATCGAGGGGGCGACAGAACACTGAAGCTTTCTTT; CDR3aa: CASSQSRGRQNTEAFF
len: 13; v_gene: TRBV27; d_gene: -; abundance: few; j_gene: TRBJ2-7; CDR3nt: TGTGCCAGCCGTAACACGGCGGGCTACGAGCAGTACTTC; CDR3aa: CASRNTAGYEQYF
len: 14; v_gene: TRBV9; d_gene: -; abundance: few; j_gene: TRBJ1-2; CDR3nt: TGTGCCAGCAGCTCATCGGCGGGGGATATGGCAGAAACCTTC; CDR3aa: CASSSSAGDMAETF
len: 15; v_gene: TRBV6-5; d_gene: TRBD1; abundance: -; j_gene: TRBJ2-2; CDR3nt: TGTGCCAGCAGTTCGCAGGGGGTGAACACCGGGGAGCTGTTTTTT; CDR3aa: CASSSQGVNTGELFF
len: 13; v_gene: TRBV11-2; d_gene: TRBD1; abundance: -; j_gene: TRBJ2-7; CDR3nt: TGTGCCAGCAGCTTCGGGACAGGCTACGAGCAGTACTTC; CDR3aa: CASSFGTGYEQYF
len: 14; v_gene: TRBV29-1; d_gene: TRBD1; abundance: -; j_gene: TRBJ1-1; CDR3nt: TGCAGCGTTGATGTGACAGGGATAAACACTGAAGCTTTCTTT; CDR3aa: CSVDVTGINTEAFF
len: 15; v_gene: TRBV2; d_gene: -; abundance: -; j_gene: TRBJ1-2; CDR3nt: TGTGCCAGCAGAGCGGACAGCTCCCTTAACTATGGCTACACCTTC; CDR3aa: CASRADSSLNYGYTF
len: 14; v_gene: TRBV28; d_gene: -; abundance: -; j_gene: TRBJ2-7; CDR3nt: TGTGCCAGCAGTCGAAGGGGCCTCCACTACGAGCAGTACTTC; CDR3aa: CASSRRGLHYEQYF
len: 15; v_gene: TRBV13; d_gene: TRBD1; abundance: -; j_gene: TRBJ1-6; CDR3nt: TGTGCCAGCAGCTTAGCTGGGACAGGGAATTCACCCCTCCACTTT; CDR3aa: CASSLAGTGNSPLHF
len: 14; v_gene: TRBV5-5; d_gene: TRBD1; abundance: -; j_gene: TRBJ1-5; CDR3nt: TGTGCCAGCAGCTCAGGACAGGAAAATCAGCCCCAGCATTTT; CDR3aa: CASSSGQENQPQHF
len: 15; v_gene: TRBV28; d_gene: -; abundance: -; j_gene: TRBJ1-4; CDR3nt: TGTGCCAGCGGATCAAAGAGACAGCCTAATGAAAAACTGTTTTTT; CDR3aa: CASGSKRQPNEKLFF
len: 15; v_gene: TRBV4-3; d_gene: TRBD1; abundance: -; j_gene: TRBJ2-2; CDR3nt: TGCGCCAGCAGCCGCAGTATACAGGGGGCCGGGGAGCTGTTTTTT; CDR3aa: CASSRSIQGAGELFF
len: 14; v_gene: TRBV27; d_gene: TRBD2; abundance: once; j_gene: TRBJ2-1; CDR3nt: TGTGCCAGCAGGGCCGCCGGGACTAGGAATGAGCAGTTCTTC; CDR3aa: CASRAAGTRNEQFF
len: 15; v_gene: TRBV5-1; d_gene: -; abundance: -; j_gene: TRBJ1-1; CDR3nt: TGCGCCAGCAGCTTGGATCAGGGCCCGAACACTGAAGCTTTCTTT; CDR3aa: CASSLDQGPNTEAFF
len: 16; v_gene: TRBV6-6; d_gene: TRBD2; abundance: -; j_gene: TRBJ2-5; CDR3nt: TGTGCCAGCAGTTACTCGATCTTAGCGGGAGGAGAGACCCAGTACTTC; CDR3aa: CASSYSILAGGETQYF
len: 15; v_gene: TRBV5-4; d_gene: -; abundance: -; j_gene: TRBJ1-1; CDR3nt: TGTGCCAGCAGCTGGGGGGGACAAAGCAACACTGAAGCTTTCTTT; CDR3aa: CASSWGGQSNTEAFF
len: 12; v_gene: TRBV7-8; d_gene: -; abundance: once; j_gene: TRBJ2-2; CDR3nt: TGTGCCAGCAGCCGGGAGATCGGGGAGCTGTTTTTT; CDR3aa: CASSREIGELFF